A selection of T cell receptor beta chains follows, all from one sample in a study of T cells in localized non-small cell lung cancer. Clones were sequenced by immunoSEQ multiplex PCR, and TCRdb holds only the in-frame ones, with some missing. The data hold almost 40,000 clones, with 70% to 80% observed a single time. The sample was PBMCs, taken before any cancer treatment. These receptors all come from a woman aged 40-75 years with stage II squamous cell lung carcinoma. CDR3s include the opening cysteine and the closing phenylalanine or tryptophan. The order of the fields is clone size, J gene, V gene, CDR3 protein. Part of the rows lack a size; the others show once, few, many or a class for expanded clones.

size: .
J: TRBJ2-2
V: TRBV11-1
CDR3: CASSLQTGTGELFF

size: .
J: TRBJ2-5
V: TRBV6-5
CDR3: CASSRRWGVTETQYF

size: .
J: TRBJ1-4
V: TRBV11-2
CDR3: CASSPTGWELFF

size: .
J: TRBJ1-4
V: TRBV7-9
CDR3: CASSPGGEKLFF

size: .
J: TRBJ1-5
V: TRBV28
CDR3: CASSFPGGVGGQPQHF

size: .
J: TRBJ2-6
V: TRBV11-2
CDR3: CASSLTTKQQSRANVLTF

size: .
J: TRBJ2-2
V: TRBV19
CDR3: CASSMLTTADTGELFF

size: .
J: TRBJ2-3
V: TRBV9
CDR3: CASSVRQGSTDTQYF

size: .
J: TRBJ2-6
V: TRBV7-9
CDR3: CALPQGDGANVLTF

size: .
J: TRBJ1-1
V: TRBV7-2
CDR3: CASSATANTEAFF

size: once
J: TRBJ1-2
V: TRBV19
CDR3: CASVAEDRVTYGYTF

size: .
J: TRBJ1-1
V: TRBV27
CDR3: CASSLLPRGSTEAFF

size: .
J: TRBJ2-1
V: TRBV5-6
CDR3: CASNPLGQGAHIEQFF

size: .
J: TRBJ2-6
V: TRBV6-1
CDR3: CASSEVGLAGAGANVLTF

size: few
J: TRBJ1-3
V: TRBV11-1
CDR3: CASSLLDIYSGNTIYF

size: .
J: TRBJ2-1
V: TRBV5-1
CDR3: CASSLLAGGPNEQFF

size: .
J: TRBJ1-1
V: TRBV7-9
CDR3: CASSMGQVTTEAFF

size: .
J: TRBJ2-1
V: TRBV7-8
CDR3: CASSLVVSGSFNEQFF

size: .
J: TRBJ1-2
V: TRBV11-2
CDR3: CASSEEDRLYYGYTF

size: few
J: TRBJ1-1
V: TRBV7-9
CDR3: CASSLERDFEAFF

size: .
J: TRBJ2-3
V: TRBV5-1
CDR3: CASSSQDLAGVDTQYF

size: .
J: TRBJ1-2
V: TRBV2
CDR3: CASSVTKQGYTF

size: .
J: TRBJ1-1
V: TRBV6-9
CDR3: CASSSQPRSTVFF

size: .
J: TRBJ2-7
V: TRBV27
CDR3: CASSLLDGREQYF

size: .
J: TRBJ2-3
V: TRBV7-7
CDR3: CASSLTVEDTQYF

size: .
J: TRBJ2-4
V: TRBV7-9
CDR3: CASSPSGKNIQYF

size: .
J: TRBJ1-4
V: TRBV5-8
CDR3: CASSLSATNEKLFF

size: few
J: TRBJ2-2
V: TRBV4-2
CDR3: CASSQEGGQGLANTGELFF

size: .
J: TRBJ2-7
V: TRBV7-2
CDR3: CASSLAPTSSVTTYEQYF

size: .
J: TRBJ2-5
V: TRBV29-1
CDR3: CSVEQGGETQYF

size: .
J: TRBJ2-6
V: TRBV7-9
CDR3: CASSLADRKGGANVLTF

size: .
J: TRBJ1-1
V: TRBV15
CDR3: CATSRATAGTEAFF

size: .
J: TRBJ2-2
V: TRBV6-5
CDR3: CASSYGQGYTGELFF

size: few
J: TRBJ1-2
V: TRBV6-6
CDR3: CASSYSGEGGYTF

size: .
J: TRBJ1-1
V: TRBV21-1
CDR3: CASSKLSRLNAFF

size: .
J: TRBJ2-5
V: TRBV11-3
CDR3: CASSLGLAPNQETQYF

size: few
J: TRBJ2-5
V: TRBV4-1
CDR3: CASSQDAGGQQETQYF

size: .
J: TRBJ2-7
V: TRBV6-5
CDR3: CASSYSVSGYEQYF

size: .
J: TRBJ1-1
V: TRBV27
CDR3: CASSLFPDMNTEAFF

size: once
J: TRBJ1-2
V: TRBV7-6
CDR3: CASSPGGAYGYTF

size: .
J: TRBJ1-1
V: TRBV11-3
CDR3: CASSLGTGMNTEAFF

size: .
J: TRBJ2-3
V: TRBV6-6
CDR3: CASSPPGAGSTDTQYF

size: .
J: TRBJ1-2
V: TRBV9
CDR3: CASSPRDRSTNYGYTF

size: .
J: TRBJ2-6
V: TRBV9
CDR3: CASSVISQGAGANVLTF

size: few
J: TRBJ2-1
V: TRBV2
CDR3: CASNGGTSDEQFF

size: .
J: TRBJ2-1
V: TRBV7-2
CDR3: CASSLLRTSGAFSEQFF

size: .
J: TRBJ2-1
V: TRBV7-9
CDR3: CASISGTSGSWIF

size: few
J: TRBJ2-7
V: TRBV6-5
CDR3: CASSPQVTGRYEQYF

size: .
J: TRBJ2-3
V: TRBV5-4
CDR3: CASSLGGERTDRDTQYF

size: .
J: TRBJ2-1
V: TRBV7-9
CDR3: CASSLRVVRDNLNEQFF

size: .
J: TRBJ2-2
V: TRBV4-3
CDR3: CASSREREGNTGELFF

size: once
J: TRBJ2-5
V: TRBV6-6
CDR3: CASSYSSAGRETQYF

size: .
J: TRBJ1-5
V: TRBV21-1
CDR3: CASTGNVSNQPQHF